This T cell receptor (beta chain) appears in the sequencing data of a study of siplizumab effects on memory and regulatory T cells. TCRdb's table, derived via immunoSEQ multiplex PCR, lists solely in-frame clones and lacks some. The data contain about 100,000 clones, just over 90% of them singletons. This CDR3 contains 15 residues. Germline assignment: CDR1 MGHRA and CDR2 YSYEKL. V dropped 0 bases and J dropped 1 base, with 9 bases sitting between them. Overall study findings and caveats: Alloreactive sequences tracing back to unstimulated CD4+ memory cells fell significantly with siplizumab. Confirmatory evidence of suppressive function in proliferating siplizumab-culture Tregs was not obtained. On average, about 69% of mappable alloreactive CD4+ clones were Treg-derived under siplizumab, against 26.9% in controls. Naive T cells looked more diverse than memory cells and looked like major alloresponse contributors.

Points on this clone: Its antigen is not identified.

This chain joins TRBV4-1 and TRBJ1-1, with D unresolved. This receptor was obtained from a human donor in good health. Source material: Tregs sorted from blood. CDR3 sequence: CASSQEIAENTEAFF. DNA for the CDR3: TGCGCCAGCAGCCAAGAAATAGCCGAGAACACTGAAGCTTTCTTT.